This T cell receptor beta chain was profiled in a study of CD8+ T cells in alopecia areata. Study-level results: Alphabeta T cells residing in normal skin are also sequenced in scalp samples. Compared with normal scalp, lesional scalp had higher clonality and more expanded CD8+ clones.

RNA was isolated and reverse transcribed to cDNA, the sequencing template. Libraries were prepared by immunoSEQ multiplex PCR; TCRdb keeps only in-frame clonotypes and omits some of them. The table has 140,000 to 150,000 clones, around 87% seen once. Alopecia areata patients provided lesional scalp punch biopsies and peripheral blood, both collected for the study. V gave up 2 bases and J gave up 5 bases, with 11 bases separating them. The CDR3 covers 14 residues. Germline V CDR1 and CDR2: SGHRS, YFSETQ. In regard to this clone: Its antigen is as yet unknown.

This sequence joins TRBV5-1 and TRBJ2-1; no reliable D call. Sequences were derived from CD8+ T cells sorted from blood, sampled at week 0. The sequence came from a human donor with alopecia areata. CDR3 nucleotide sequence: TGCGCCAGCAGCTTTTTAGGCCCCGACAATGAGCAGTTCTTC. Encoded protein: CASSFLGPDNEQFF.